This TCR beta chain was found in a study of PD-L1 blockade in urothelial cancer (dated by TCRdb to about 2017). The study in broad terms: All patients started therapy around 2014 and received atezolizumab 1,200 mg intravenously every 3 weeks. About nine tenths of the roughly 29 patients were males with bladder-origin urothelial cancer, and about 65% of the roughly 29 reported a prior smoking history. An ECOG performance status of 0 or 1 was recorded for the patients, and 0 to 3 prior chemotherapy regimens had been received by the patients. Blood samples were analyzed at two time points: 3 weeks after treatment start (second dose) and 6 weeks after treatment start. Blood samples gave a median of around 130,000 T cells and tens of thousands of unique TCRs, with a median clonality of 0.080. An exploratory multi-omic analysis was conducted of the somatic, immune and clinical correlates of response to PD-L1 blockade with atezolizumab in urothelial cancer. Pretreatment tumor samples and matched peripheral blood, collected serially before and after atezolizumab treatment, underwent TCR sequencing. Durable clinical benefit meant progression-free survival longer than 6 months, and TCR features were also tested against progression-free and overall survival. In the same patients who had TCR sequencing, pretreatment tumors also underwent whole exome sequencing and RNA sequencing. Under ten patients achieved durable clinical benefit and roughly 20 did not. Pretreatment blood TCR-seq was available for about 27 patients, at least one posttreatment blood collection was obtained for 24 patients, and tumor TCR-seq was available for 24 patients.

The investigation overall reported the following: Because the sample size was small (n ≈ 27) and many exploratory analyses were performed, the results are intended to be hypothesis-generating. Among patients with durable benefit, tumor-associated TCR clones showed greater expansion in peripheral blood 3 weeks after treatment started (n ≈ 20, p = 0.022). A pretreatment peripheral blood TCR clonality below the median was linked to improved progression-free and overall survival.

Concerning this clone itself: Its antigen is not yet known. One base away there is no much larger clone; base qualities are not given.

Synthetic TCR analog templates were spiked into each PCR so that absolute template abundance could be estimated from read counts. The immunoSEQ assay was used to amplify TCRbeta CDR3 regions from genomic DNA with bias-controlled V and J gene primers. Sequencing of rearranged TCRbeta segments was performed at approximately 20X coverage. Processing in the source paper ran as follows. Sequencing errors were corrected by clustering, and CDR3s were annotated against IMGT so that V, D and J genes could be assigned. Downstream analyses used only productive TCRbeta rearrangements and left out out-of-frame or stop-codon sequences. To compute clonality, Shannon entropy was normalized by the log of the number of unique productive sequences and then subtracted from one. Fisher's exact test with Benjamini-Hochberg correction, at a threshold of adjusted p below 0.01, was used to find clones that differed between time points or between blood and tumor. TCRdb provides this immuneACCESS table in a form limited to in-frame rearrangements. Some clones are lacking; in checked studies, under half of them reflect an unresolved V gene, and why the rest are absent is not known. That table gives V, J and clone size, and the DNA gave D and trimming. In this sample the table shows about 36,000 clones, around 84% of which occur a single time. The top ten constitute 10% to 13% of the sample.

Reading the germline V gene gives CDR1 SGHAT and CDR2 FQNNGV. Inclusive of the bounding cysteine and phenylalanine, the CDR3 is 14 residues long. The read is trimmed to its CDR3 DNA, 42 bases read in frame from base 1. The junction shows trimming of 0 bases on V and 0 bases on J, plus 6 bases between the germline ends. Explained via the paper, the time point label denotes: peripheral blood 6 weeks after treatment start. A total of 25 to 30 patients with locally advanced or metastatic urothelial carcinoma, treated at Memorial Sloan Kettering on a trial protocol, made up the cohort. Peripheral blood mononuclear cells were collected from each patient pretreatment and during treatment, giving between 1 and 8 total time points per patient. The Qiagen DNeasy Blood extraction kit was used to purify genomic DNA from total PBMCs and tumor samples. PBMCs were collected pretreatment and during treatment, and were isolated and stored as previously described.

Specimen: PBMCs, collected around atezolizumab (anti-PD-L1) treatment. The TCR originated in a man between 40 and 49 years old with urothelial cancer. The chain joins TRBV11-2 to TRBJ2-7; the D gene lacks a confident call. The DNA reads TGTGCCAGCAGCTTAGAGGTGAGCTCCTACGAGCAGTACTTC. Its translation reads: CASSLEVSSYEQYF.